One sample yielded the 13 T cell receptor beta chains listed below, sequenced in a study of PD-1 blockade in classical Hodgkin lymphoma. Relapse was seen in all patients after autologous stem cell transplantation, and brentuximab vedotin exposure was variable. The assay was immunoSEQ multiplex PCR, and TCRdb's table has in-frame clones only and misses some. The sample records approximately 98,000 clones, roughly nine tenths being singletons. The sample here was peripheral blood mononuclear cells (PBMCs), taken before the second cycle of nivolumab. The receptors were gathered from a human donor with classical Hodgkin lymphoma.

The CDR3 is CASSGGTHYGYTF. CDR3 nucleotides: TGTGCCAGCAGTGGCGGGACACACTATGGCTACACCTTC. V and J are TRBV6-1 and TRBJ1-2; D is possibly TRBD1 (6 bases). This CDR3 region has 13 residues. Germline values: CDR1 MNHNS, CDR2 SASEGT. V shed 4 bases and J shed 3 bases, with 9 bases lying between them.

The rearrangement links TRBV7-2 to TRBJ2-2; 7 bases map to TRBD1. Per germline, CDR1 SGHTA and CDR2 FQGNSA. Trimming cost V 4 bases and J 5 bases; bases outside gene matches: 4. The CDR3 has 14 amino acids. The CDR3 DNA follows: TGTGCCAGCAGCTCGGGACAGCGGACCGGGGAGCTGTTTTTT. It encodes CASSSGQRTGELFF.

The chain carries TRBV10-3 and TRBJ1-2; D not resolved. From germline, CDR1 is ENHRY and CDR2 SYGVKD. V lost 4 bases to trimming and J lost 10 bases, with 13 bases between them. The CDR3 has 12 amino acids. CDR3 nucleotides: TGTGCCATCAGTGCCTCGTCACGCTACTACACCTTC. It encodes CAISASSRYYTF.

This sequence joins TRBV10-3 and TRBJ2-3; no definite D call. The V gene lost 3 bases and the J gene lost 0 bases, with 4 bases spanning the gap. The CDR3 sequence is 13 residues long. Germline V CDR1 and CDR2: ENHRY, SYGVKD. The CDR3 nucleotides are TGTGCCATCAGTGACGGTAGCACAGATACGCAGTATTTT. It specifies CAISDGSTDTQYF.

The V and J genes are TRBV27 and TRBJ2-1; D is perhaps TRBD1 or TRBD2 (5 bases each). Germline V CDR1 and CDR2: MNHEY, SMNVEV (reference sequence). V lost 2 bases, J lost 0 bases, and 11 bases lay in between. The CDR3 is 16 amino acids. The chain's CDR3 is CASSLEGHSSYNEQFF. The CDR3 DNA sequence: TGTGCCAGCAGTTTAGAGGGGCACAGCTCCTACAATGAGCAGTTCTTC.

The chain is built from TRBV10-2 and TRBJ2-7, with 9 bases lining up with TRBD1. Trimming cost V 4 bases and J 8 bases; bases outside gene matches: 6. Germline assignment: CDR1 WSHSY and CDR2 SAAADI. This CDR3 is built from 13 residues. This CDR3 is CASSVGQGRQQYF. The CDR3 coding sequence is TGCGCCAGCAGTGTGGGACAGGGAAGGCAGCAGTACTTC.

This rearrangement joins TRBV2 to TRBJ1-3; no clear D gene. The CDR3 totals 15 residues. Trimming removed 3 bases from V and 2 bases from J, with 11 bases in between. CDR1 SNHLY and CDR2 FYNNEI come from the germline V gene. The CDR3 DNA is TGTGCCAGCAGTGATTTTGTCCAGGCTGGAAACACCATATATTTT. Residues: CASSDFVQAGNTIYF. The variable domain in full, with the rest retrieved from reference TRBV2 and TRBJ1-3, is EPEVTQTPSHQVTQMGQEVILRCVPISNHLYFYWYRQILGQKVEFLVSFYNNEISEKSEIFDDQFSVERPDGSNFTLKIRSTKLEDSAMYFCASSDFVQAGNTIYFGEGSWLTVV.

The V call is TRBV30, the J call TRBJ2-7, with D perhaps matching TRBD1 (5 bases). V dropped 3 bases and J dropped 0 bases, with 9 bases sitting between them. The CDR3 loop spans 13 amino acids. The germline V gene has CDR1 GTSNPN and CDR2 SVGIG (reference sequence). The CDR3 region has the DNA TGTGCCTGGAGGTGGACAACCTCCTACGAGCAGTACTTC. This encodes CAWRWTTSYEQYF.

V is TRBV2 and J is TRBJ2-3, with no clear D. This CDR3 comprises 14 residues. Germline loops: CDR1 SNHLY, CDR2 FYNNEI. V gave up 6 bases and J gave up 6 bases, with 16 bases separating them. The CDR3: CASRARAPLDTQYF. The CDR3 nucleotides are TGTGCCAGCAGGGCACGAGCGCCGTTGGATACGCAGTATTTT.

The V gene is TRBV7-2, the J gene TRBJ2-1; TRBD2 aligns across 8 bases. Germline CDR1 SGHTA, CDR2 FQGNSA. Losses at the gene ends were 0 bases for V and 3 bases for J; bases not matched to a gene: 7. The length of the CDR3 is 17 residues. In DNA, the CDR3 is TGTGCCAGCAGCTTAGCCCACGCGGGGGGTCGCTACAATGAGCAGTTCTTC. Its protein product is CASSLAHAGGRYNEQFF. Full variable domain (outside the CDR3, taken from reference TRBV7-2 and TRBJ2-1): GAGVSQSPSNKVTEKGKDVELRCDPISGHTALYWYRQSLGQGLEFLIYFQGNSAPDKSGLPSDRFSAERTGGSVSTLTIQRTQQEDSAVYLCASSLAHAGGRYNEQFFGPGTRLTVL.

The J gene is TRBJ2-7, the V gene TRBV19; perhaps TRBD1 as D (5 bases). CDR3 length: 15 residues. Germline assignment: CDR1 LNHDA and CDR2 SQIVND (reference sequence). Trimming stripped 5 bases from V and 3 bases from J, with 17 bases between. CDR3 protein: CASSDRADRDYEQYF. CDR3 DNA sequence: TGTGCCAGTAGTGACCGGGCCGACAGAGACTACGAGCAGTACTTC.

The rearrangement joins TRBV13 to TRBJ2-1, with D unresolved. This CDR3 region has 14 residues. Germline V CDR1 and CDR2: PRHDT, FYEKMQ (reference sequence). Trimming removed 2 bases from V and 4 bases from J, with 9 bases in between. The CDR3 reads CASSLWLDYNEQFF. The CDR3 nucleotides are TGTGCCAGCAGCTTATGGCTAGATTACAATGAGCAGTTCTTC.

This clone has a handful of counts. The chain has TRBV11-2 and TRBJ2-3; TRBD2 matches 10 bases. The CDR3 consists of 15 residues. Germline loops: CDR1 SGHAT, CDR2 FQNNGV. Unmatched junction bases numbered 5, after V lost 5 bases and J lost 3 bases. The CDR3 is CASSGGLAATDTQYF. CDR3 in DNA: TGTGCCAGCAGCGGCGGACTAGCGGCTACAGATACGCAGTATTTT.